The clone carrying this TCR beta chain was observed a few times. Trimming took off 0 bases at V and 0 bases at J, with 9 bases between the two ends. Germline V gene data show CDR1 as LNHNV and CDR2 as YYDKDF (reference sequence). The CDR3 has 15 amino acids. Primers: 60 Vbeta forward and 13 Jbeta reverse. TCRdb's table, derived via immunoSEQ multiplex PCR, lists solely in-frame clones and lacks some. The sample contains about 150,000 clones, roughly four fifths of which appear only once. These data are taken from a study of cytomegalovirus exposure and HLA in healthy donors. About the study: An earlier analysis identified 120 million or so unique TCR beta sequences in about 200 million T cells. The Caucasian-associated ancestry cluster held more than 80% of 350 to 450 genotyped donors.

This receptor was obtained from a man between 18 and 35 years old in good health and CMV-seronegative. Sequenced sample: PBMCs. The chain has TRBV15 and TRBJ2-7, with a tentative D call TRBD2 (5 bases). Here the CDR3 DNA reads TGTGCCACCAGCAGAGATGGACTCGACTCCTACGAGCAGTACTTC. Translating gives CATSRDGLDSYEQYF.